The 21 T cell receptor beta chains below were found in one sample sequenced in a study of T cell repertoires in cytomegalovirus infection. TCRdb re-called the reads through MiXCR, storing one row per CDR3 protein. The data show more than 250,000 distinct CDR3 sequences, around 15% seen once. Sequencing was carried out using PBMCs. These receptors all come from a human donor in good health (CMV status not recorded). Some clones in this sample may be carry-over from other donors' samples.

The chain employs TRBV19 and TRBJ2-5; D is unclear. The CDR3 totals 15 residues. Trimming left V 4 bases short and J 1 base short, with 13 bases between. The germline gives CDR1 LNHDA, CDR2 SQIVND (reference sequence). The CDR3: CASSSSAAFQETQYF. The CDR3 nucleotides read TGTGCCAGTAGTAGCTCGGCGGCCTTCCAAGAGACCCAGTACTTC.

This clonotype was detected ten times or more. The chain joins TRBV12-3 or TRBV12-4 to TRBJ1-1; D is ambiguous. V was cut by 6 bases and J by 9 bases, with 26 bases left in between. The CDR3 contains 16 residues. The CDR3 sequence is CASSFNAIPLGDQAFF. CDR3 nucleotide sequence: TGTGCCAGCAGCTTCAACGCTATTCCCCTCGGTGATCAAGCTTTCTTT.

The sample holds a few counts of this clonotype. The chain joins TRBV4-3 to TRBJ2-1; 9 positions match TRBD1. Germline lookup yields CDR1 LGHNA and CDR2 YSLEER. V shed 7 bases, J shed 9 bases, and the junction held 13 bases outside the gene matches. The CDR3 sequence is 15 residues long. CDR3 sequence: CASTRDRVSVGEQFF. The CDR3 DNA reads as TGCGCCAGCACTCGGGACAGGGTTTCGGTAGGTGAGCAGTTCTTC.

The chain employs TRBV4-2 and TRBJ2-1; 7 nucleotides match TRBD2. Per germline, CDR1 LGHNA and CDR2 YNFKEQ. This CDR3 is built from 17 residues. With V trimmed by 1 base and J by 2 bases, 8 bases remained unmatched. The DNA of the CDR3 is TGTGCCAGCAGCCAAGGGGTCTGGCGGGGGACCTACAATGAGCAGTTCTTC. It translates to CASSQGVWRGTYNEQFF.

The CDR3 DNA sequence: TGCGCCAGCAGCCTCGGTTTAATGGCACCAACTTTCTACGAGCAGTACTTC. Translation: CASSLGLMAPTFYEQYF. The chain is built from TRBV5-1 and TRBJ2-7; D gene ambiguous. The V end was cut by 4 bases, the J end by 3 bases, with 23 bases between. CDR1 is SGHRS, CDR2 YFSETQ, per germline. The CDR3 is 17 amino acids. The variable domain in full, with the rest retrieved from reference TRBV5-1 and TRBJ2-7, is KAGVTQTPRYLIKTRGQQVTLSCSPISGHRSVSWYQQTPGQGLQFLFEYFSETQRNKGNFPGRFSGRQFSNSRSEMNVSTLELGDSALYLCASSLGLMAPTFYEQYFGPGTRLTVT.

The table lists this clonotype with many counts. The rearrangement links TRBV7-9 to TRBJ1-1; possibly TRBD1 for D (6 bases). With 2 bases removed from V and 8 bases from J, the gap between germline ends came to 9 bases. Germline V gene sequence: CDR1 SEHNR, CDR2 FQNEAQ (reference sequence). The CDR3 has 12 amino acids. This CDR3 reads CASSLPGQEAFF. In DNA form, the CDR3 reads TGTGCCAGCAGCTTACCAGGACAGGAAGCTTTCTTT.

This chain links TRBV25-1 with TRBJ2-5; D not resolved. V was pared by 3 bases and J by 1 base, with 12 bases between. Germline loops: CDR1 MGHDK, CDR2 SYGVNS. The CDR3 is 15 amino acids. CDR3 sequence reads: CASSDPPLLQETQYF. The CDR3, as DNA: TGTGCCAGCAGTGACCCCCCGCTCCTCCAAGAGACCCAGTACTTC.

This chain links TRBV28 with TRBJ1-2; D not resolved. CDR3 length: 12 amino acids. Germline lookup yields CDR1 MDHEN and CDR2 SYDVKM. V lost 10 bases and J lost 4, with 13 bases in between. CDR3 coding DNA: TGTGCCACCCTCGACACCACCTATGGCTACACCTTC. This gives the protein CATLDTTYGYTF.

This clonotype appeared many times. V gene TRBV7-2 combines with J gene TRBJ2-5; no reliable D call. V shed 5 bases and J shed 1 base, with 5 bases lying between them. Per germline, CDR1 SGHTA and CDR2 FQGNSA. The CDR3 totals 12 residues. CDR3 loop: CASSRVQETQYF. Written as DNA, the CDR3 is TGTGCCAGCAGCAGGGTCCAAGAGACCCAGTACTTC.

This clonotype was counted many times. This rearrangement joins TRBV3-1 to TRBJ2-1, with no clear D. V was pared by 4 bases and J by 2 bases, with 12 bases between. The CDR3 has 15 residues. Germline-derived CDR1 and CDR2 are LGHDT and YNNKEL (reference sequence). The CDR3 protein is CASSPSRPTYNEQFF. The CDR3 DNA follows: TGTGCCAGCAGCCCATCCAGGCCCACCTACAATGAGCAGTTCTTC.

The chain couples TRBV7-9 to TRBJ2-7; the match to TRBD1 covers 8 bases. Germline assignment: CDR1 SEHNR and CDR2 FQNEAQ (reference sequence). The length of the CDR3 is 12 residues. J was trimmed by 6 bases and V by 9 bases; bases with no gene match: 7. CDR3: CASNGQGSEQYF. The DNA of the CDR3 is TGTGCCAGTAATGGACAGGGAAGCGAGCAGTACTTC.

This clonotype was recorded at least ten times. CDR3 amino acids: CASSLTPSSYNEQFF. CDR3 bases: TGTGCCAGCAGCCTGACCCCCTCCTCCTACAATGAGCAGTTCTTC. The rearrangement links TRBV7-2 to TRBJ2-1, with unresolved D. The ends were cut back, 5 bases at V and 0 bases at J, with 11 bases in the middle. Germline loops: CDR1 SGHTA, CDR2 FQGNSA. CDR3 length: 15 amino acids.

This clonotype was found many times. The CDR3 spells CASSRTDTNEKLFF. The DNA for the CDR3 is TGTGCCAGCAGTAGGACAGATACTAATGAAAAACTGTTTTTT. The chain links TRBV12-3 or TRBV12-4 to TRBJ1-4; D might be TRBD1 (6 bases). This CDR3 comprises 14 residues. V dropped 5 bases and J dropped 2 bases, with 9 bases sitting between them.

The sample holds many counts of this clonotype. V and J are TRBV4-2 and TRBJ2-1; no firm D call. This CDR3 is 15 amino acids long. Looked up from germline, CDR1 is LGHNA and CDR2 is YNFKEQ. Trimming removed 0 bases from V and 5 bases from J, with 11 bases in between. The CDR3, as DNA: TGTGCCAGCAGCCAAGATCTCAGCTGGAACAATGAGCAGTTCTTC. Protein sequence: CASSQDLSWNNEQFF.

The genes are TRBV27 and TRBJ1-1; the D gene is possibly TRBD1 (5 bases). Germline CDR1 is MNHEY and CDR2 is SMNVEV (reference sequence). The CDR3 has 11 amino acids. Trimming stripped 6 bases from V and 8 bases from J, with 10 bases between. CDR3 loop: CASRRRQEAFF. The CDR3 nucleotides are TGTGCCAGCAGGAGGCGACAGGAAGCTTTCTTT.

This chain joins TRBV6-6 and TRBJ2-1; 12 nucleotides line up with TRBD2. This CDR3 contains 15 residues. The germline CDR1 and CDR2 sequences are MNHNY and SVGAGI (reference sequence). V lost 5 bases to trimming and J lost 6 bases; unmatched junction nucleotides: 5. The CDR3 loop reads CASSLAGGWGNEQFF. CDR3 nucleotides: TGTGCCAGCAGTCTAGCGGGAGGGTGGGGCAATGAGCAGTTCTTC.

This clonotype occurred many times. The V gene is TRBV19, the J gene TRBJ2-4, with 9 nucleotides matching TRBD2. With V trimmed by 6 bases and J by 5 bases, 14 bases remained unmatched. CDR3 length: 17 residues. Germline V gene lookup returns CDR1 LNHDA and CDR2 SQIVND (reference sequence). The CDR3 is CASRPVGGGGAENIQYF. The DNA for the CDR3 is TGTGCCAGTAGACCCGTCGGCGGCGGGGGGGCGGAAAACATTCAGTACTTC.

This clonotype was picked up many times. Written as DNA, the CDR3 is TGTGCCAGCAGCGAATTGACCGCCGGGGGGTCAGCCAAAAACATTCAGTACTTC. It translates to CASSELTAGGSAKNIQYF. The gene calls are TRBV7-6 and TRBJ2-4, with TRBD2 matching 7 bases. CDR1 is SGHVS and CDR2 is FNYEAQ in the germline V gene. Unmatched junction bases numbered 13, after V lost 5 bases and J lost 0 bases. This CDR3 is built from 18 residues.

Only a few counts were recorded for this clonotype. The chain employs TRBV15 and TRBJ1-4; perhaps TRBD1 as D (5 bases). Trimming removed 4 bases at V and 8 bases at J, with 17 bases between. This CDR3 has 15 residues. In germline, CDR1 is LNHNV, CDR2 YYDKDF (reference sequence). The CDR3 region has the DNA TGTGCCACCAGCAATGAGGCAGGGTCGGGGGAAAAACTGTTTTTT. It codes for CATSNEAGSGEKLFF.

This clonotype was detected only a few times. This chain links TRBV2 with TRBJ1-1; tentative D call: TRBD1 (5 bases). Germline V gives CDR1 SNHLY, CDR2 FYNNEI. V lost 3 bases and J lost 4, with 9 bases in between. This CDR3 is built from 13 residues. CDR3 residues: CASSDLRGTEAFF. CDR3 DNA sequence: TGTGCCAGCAGTGACCTTAGGGGCACTGAAGCTTTCTTT.

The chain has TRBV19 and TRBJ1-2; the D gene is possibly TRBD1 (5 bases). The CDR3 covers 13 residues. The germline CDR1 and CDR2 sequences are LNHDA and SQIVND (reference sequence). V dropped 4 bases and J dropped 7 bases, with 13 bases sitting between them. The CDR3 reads CASSTAGRAGYTF. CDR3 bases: TGTGCCAGTAGTACCGCCGGCAGGGCTGGCTACACCTTC.